This T cell receptor beta chain derives from a study of identical twins. Study-wide points: Abundant beta clonotypes from cord blood had fewer insertions, unlike memory repertoires, which showed none. Weaker excess sharing between twins was seen in beta out-of-frame sequences. Recombination models fit unrelated individuals' TCR alpha sharing but underestimated twins'.

Unique molecular identifiers were present on the cDNA, which also gained a universal primer site by template switching. Each CDR3 protein is one row after TCRdb ran MiXCR on the 5' RACE reads. The table shows around 960,000 distinct CDR3 sequences, with about 12% occurring only once. Of note for this clonotype: Its target is not known.

V dropped 3 bases and J dropped 3; count of bases not matched to a gene: 10. Germline-derived CDR1 and CDR2 are DFQATT and SNEGSKA (reference sequence). The CDR3 totals 15 residues. The same data also went into a second study, on yellow fever vaccine responses in identical twins.

This receptor was taken from a woman aged 18-29 years in good health. The chain recombines TRBV20-1 with TRBJ2-7, with TRBD1 matching over 8 bases. The sample taken for sequencing was PBMCs. The CDR3 region is CSASSGDRINYEQYV. DNA of the CDR3: TGCAGTGCTAGTTCTGGGGACAGGATAAACTACGAGCAGTACGTC.